This TCR beta chain appears in the sequencing data of a study of cytomegalovirus exposure and HLA in healthy donors. Points on this clone: The antigen is not known.

60 Vbeta and 13 Jbeta primers were used in PCR. As processed by the authors: As a later analysis found, there were 70 million to 90 million unique TCR beta chains, of which roughly 11 million were shared. TCRdb keeps only in-frame clones here, not all; method: immunoSEQ multiplex PCR. V and J calls and clone size are given by that table; D and trimming were obtained from the DNA. This sample yields roughly 100,000 clones, of which around 76% are seen a single time; roughly 7.1% belongs to the top ten. Overall study findings and caveats: Earlier analysis found most TCR beta V segments productive about 87% or about 30% of the time. Among the CMV-associated chains, a few were confirmed in vitro as specific for CMV antigens.

CDR1 is SEHNR and CDR2 is FQNEAQ in the germline V gene (reference sequence). The trim removed 6 bases at V and 2 bases at J, leaving 12 bases unmatched. This CDR3 comprises 18 residues. V gene TRBV7-9 combines with J gene TRBJ2-2; 10 positions agree with TRBD1. The specimen was PBMCs. The clonotype was recovered from a middle-aged man in good health and CMV-seropositive. CDR3 sequence (DNA): TGTGCCAGCAGTTCTCGGAGGCGGGACAGGGGAAACACCGGGGAGCTGTTTTTT. Translating it yields CASSSRRRDRGNTGELFF.